Sequencing of this TCR beta chain was carried out in a study of radiation and T cells in renal cell carcinoma. Time point described: blood 4 weeks post-SBRT, at nephrectomy. Treatment denoted: 15 Gy SBRT to primary tumor, nephrectomy 4 weeks later. Nephrectomy followed 15 Gy stereotactic body radiation by 4 weeks. After SBRT, blood was collected at 2 and 4 weeks, plus baseline. The tumor was a clear cell renal cell carcinoma. Findings and limits, study-wide: Top tumor clonotypes rose in blood 2 weeks post-radiation, then contracted.

The CDR3 covers 15 residues. V was pared by 1 base and J by 3 bases, with 4 bases of the junction left unmatched. Germline assignment: CDR1 SGHTA and CDR2 FQGNSA. About this clone itself: What it recognizes is unknown.

Profiled with immunoSEQ multiplex PCR; TCRdb holds only in-frame clones, not every one. The table has about 170,000 clones, about 87% seen once. The V and J genes are TRBV7-2 and TRBJ2-5; 8 nucleotides agree with TRBD2. The receptor comes from a woman in her forties or fifties with renal cell carcinoma. The material sequenced was blood, taken from a patient whose treatment included radiotherapy and nephrectomy. The CDR3 coding sequence is TGTGCCAGCAGCTTAGTAGGGACTAGAGAAGAGACCCAGTACTTC. The encoded protein is CASSLVGTREETQYF.